A single sample is the source of the 27 T cell receptor beta chains below, sequenced in a study of blood T cell repertoires in COVID-19. Sequenced by immunoSEQ multiplex PCR; TCRdb stores in-frame clones only, minus some. The sample comprises around 200,000 clones, around nine tenths of which are singletons, and approximately 6.2% rests with the top ten. Sequences were obtained from peripheral blood. The receptor source for this set is a man between 60 and 75 years old who had recovered from COVID-19.

The chain has TRBV20-1 and TRBJ2-7; D uncertain. The CDR3 is made up of 11 amino acids. Trimming took 4 bases from V and 6 from J, leaving 10 bases between them. CDR1 and CDR2 (germline): DFQATT, SNEGSKA (reference sequence). CDR3 loop: CSATSRGEQYF. CDR3 coding DNA: TGCAGTGCTACCTCTCGCGGCGAGCAGTACTTC.

Turning to this clone: Additional DNA sequences in this sample encode the identical CDR3. The chain has TRBV6-5 and TRBJ1-1, with a tentative D call TRBD1 (5 bases). The germline CDR1 and CDR2 sequences are MNHEY and SVGAGI. The CDR3 contains 11 residues. The V end lost 9 bases, the J end lost 3 bases, and 8 bases lay between the germline ends. The CDR3 sequence is CASQGYTEAFF. The CDR3 DNA sequence: TGTGCCAGTCAGGGCTACACTGAAGCTTTCTTT.

The V gene is TRBV29-1, the J gene TRBJ1-1; D may be TRBD1 (5 bases). The CDR3 extends over 14 amino acids. In germline, CDR1 is SQVTM, CDR2 ANQGSEA. Deletions cut 1 base from V and 4 bases from J, with 13 bases between. The CDR3 sequence is CSVEVWGGPTEAFF. For the CDR3, the DNA is TGCAGCGTTGAAGTATGGGGCGGTCCCACTGAAGCTTTCTTT.

The chain recombines TRBV18 with TRBJ2-1; 14 bases align to TRBD2. The CDR3 covers 19 residues. V lost 6 bases, J lost 3 bases, and 13 bases stayed unmatched. The germline V gene encodes CDR1 KGHSH and CDR2 LQKENI. The CDR3 DNA reads as TGTGCCAGCTCGCAAACCGGACTAGCGGGGGGTTCTTTCTACAATGAGCAGTTCTTC. This translates into CASSQTGLAGGSFYNEQFF.

The CDR3 bases are TGTGCCAGCAGTGAACCCCCTGGCAGGGGGTCCTACAATGAGCAGTTCTTC. The encoded protein is CASSEPPGRGSYNEQFF. The chain links TRBV25-1 to TRBJ2-1; 7 nucleotides agree with TRBD1. Germline lookup yields CDR1 MGHDK and CDR2 SYGVNS. V lost 2 bases, J lost 1 base, and 8 bases stayed unmatched. The CDR3 runs 17 residues. Variable domain in full (rest from reference TRBV25-1 and TRBJ2-1): EADIYQTPRYLVIGTGKKITLECSQTMGHDKMYWYQQDPGMELHLIHYSYGVNSTEKGDLSSESTVSRIRTEHFPLTLESARPSHTSQYLCASSEPPGRGSYNEQFFGPGTRLTVL.

This sequence joins TRBV29-1 and TRBJ2-7, with 8 bases that match TRBD1. J lost 5 bases, V lost 3 bases, and 6 bases had no gene match. This CDR3 spans 13 amino acids. Germline CDR1 SQVTM, CDR2 ANQGSEA. CDR3 DNA sequence: TGCAGCGTTGACGTACAGGGGGTCGACGAGCAGTACTTC. It codes for CSVDVQGVDEQYF.

The V and J genes are TRBV6-5 and TRBJ1-5, with D hard to call. Between the trimmed V and J ends, which lost 9 bases and 1 base, there was a span of 13 bases. The CDR3 length is 14 residues. Germline loops: CDR1 MNHEY, CDR2 SVGAGI. The CDR3 DNA reads TGTGCCAGTTCAGGCAGCCCAAGCAATCAGCCCCAGCATTTT. Its protein is CASSGSPSNQPQHF.

Comment on this clone: The identical CDR3 is also encoded by other nucleotide sequences in the sample. V gene TRBV5-1 combines with J gene TRBJ2-7; tentative D call: TRBD1 (6 bases). V lost 8 bases to trimming and J lost 3 bases, with 12 bases between them. This CDR3 contains 12 residues. Germline V CDR1 and CDR2: SGHRS, YFSETQ. This CDR3 reads CASSLGGYEQYF. DNA of the CDR3: TGCGCCAGTTCCCTAGGGGGCTACGAGCAGTACTTC.

The chain carries TRBV2 and TRBJ1-5; TRBD1 matches at 8 bases. Germline CDR1 and CDR2: SNHLY and FYNNEI. Trimming cost V 6 bases and J 5 bases; bases outside gene matches: 9. The CDR3 covers 15 residues. In nucleotides, the CDR3 is TGTGCCAGCAGCGATACTGGACAGGGACATCAGCCCCAGCATTTT. It yields the protein CASSDTGQGHQPQHF.

This chain connects TRBV9 to TRBJ2-2, with a tentative D call TRBD1 (6 bases). This CDR3 comprises 15 residues. Germline CDR1 reads SGDLS; CDR2 reads YYNGEE. The V and J ends lost 0 bases and 7 bases respectively, with 13 bases between them. The CDR3 DNA sequence: TGTGCCAGCAGCGTAGGCAGGGGCGGAAGCGGGGAGCTGTTTTTT. Translating it yields CASSVGRGGSGELFF.

The chain has TRBV9 and TRBJ1-6, with 8 nucleotides matching TRBD1. The CDR3 extends over 15 amino acids. V was pared by 3 bases and J by 10 bases, with 9 bases of the junction left unmatched. Germline V lookup: CDR1 SGDLS, CDR2 YYNGEE. CDR3: CASSATGARESPLHF. The DNA of the CDR3 is TGTGCCAGCAGCGCGACAGGGGCCAGGGAATCACCCCTCCACTTT. The whole variable domain, remainder taken from reference TRBV9 and TRBJ1-6, is DSGVTQTPKHLITATGQRVTLRCSPRSGDLSVYWYQQSLDQGLQFLIQYYNGEERAKGNILERFSAQQFPDLHSELNLSSLELGDSALYFCASSATGARESPLHFGNGTRLTVT.

V is TRBV29-1 and J is TRBJ1-2; D gene ambiguous. CDR3 length: 15 amino acids. V was trimmed by 5 bases and J by 0 bases, leaving 16 bases between them. The germline V gene encodes CDR1 SQVTM and CDR2 ANQGSEA. Here the CDR3 reads CSVPRGGATNYGYTF. The CDR3 region has the DNA TGCAGCGTTCCCCGAGGAGGAGCGACTAACTATGGCTACACCTTC.

This clone was seen only a few times. The chain has TRBV7-9 and TRBJ1-1, with D possibly TRBD1 on 6 matching bases. V gave up 4 bases and J gave up 1 base, with 13 bases separating them. In germline, CDR1 is SEHNR, CDR2 FQNEAQ (reference sequence). The CDR3 length is 15 residues. DNA of the CDR3: TGTGCCAGCAGCTCCTCTACAGGGAAGAACACTGAAGCTTTCTTT. Amino acids: CASSSSTGKNTEAFF. Complete variable domain (other parts from reference TRBV7-9 and TRBJ1-1): DTGVSQNPRHKITKRGQNVTFRCDPISEHNRLYWYRQTLGQGPEFLTYFQNEAQLEKSRLLSDRFSAERPKGSFSTLEIQRTEQGDSAMYLCASSSSTGKNTEAFFGQGTRLTVV.

The DNA of the CDR3 is TGTGCCACCAGCAGAGATGGGACTAGCGGGAGGAGGAATGAGCAGTTCTTC. As protein: CATSRDGTSGRRNEQFF. The rearrangement links TRBV15 to TRBJ2-1; 15 bases line up with TRBD2. The germline CDR1 and CDR2 sequences are LNHNV and YYDKDF (reference sequence). The CDR3 has 17 amino acids. V dropped 0 bases and J dropped 7; count of bases not matched to a gene: 4.

The J gene is TRBJ1-2, the V gene TRBV2, with 7 positions matching TRBD1. Germline loops: CDR1 SNHLY, CDR2 FYNNEI. V trimming: 0 bases; J trimming: 3 bases; junction bases outside the gene matches: 4. The CDR3 consists of 15 residues. CDR3 residues: CASSEAGQRYYGYTF. DNA of the CDR3: TGTGCCAGCAGTGAAGCGGGACAGCGTTACTATGGCTACACCTTC. The variable domain in full, completed from reference TRBV2 and TRBJ1-2, reads EPEVTQTPSHQVTQMGQEVILRCVPISNHLYFYWYRQILGQKVEFLVSFYNNEISEKSEIFDDQFSVERPDGSNFTLKIRSTKLEDSAMYFCASSEAGQRYYGYTFGSGTRLTVV.

V and J are TRBV19 and TRBJ2-5; 13 positions agree with TRBD2. With V trimmed by 2 bases and J by 3 bases, 3 bases remained unmatched. This CDR3 has 16 amino acids. Germline V gene data show CDR1 as LNHDA and CDR2 as SQIVND (reference sequence). The CDR3 spells CASSITSGGGKETQYF. DNA of the CDR3: TGTGCCAGTAGTATAACTAGCGGGGGGGGGAAAGAGACCCAGTACTTC.

The chain joins TRBV6-5 to TRBJ1-2; 9 bases map to TRBD1. The trim removed 6 bases at V and 4 bases at J, leaving 9 bases unmatched. The germline V gene has CDR1 MNHEY and CDR2 SVGAGI. The CDR3 spans 15 residues. Here the CDR3 reads CASRIQGAHPYGYTF. The CDR3 DNA reads TGTGCCAGCAGAATACAGGGGGCGCACCCCTATGGCTACACCTTC.

The chain carries TRBV7-2 and TRBJ2-2; 7 bases line up with TRBD2. This CDR3 comprises 15 residues. CDR1 and CDR2 (germline): SGHTA, FQGNSA. V was clipped by 7 bases and J by 4 bases; unmatched bases: 9. CDR3 loop: CASTRGVLVTGELFF. CDR3 coding DNA: TGTGCCAGCACTCGGGGGGTGCTGGTCACCGGGGAGCTGTTTTTT. Drawing the rest from reference TRBV7-2 and TRBJ2-2, the complete variable domain is GAGVSQSPSNKVTEKGKDVELRCDPISGHTALYWYRQSLGQGLEFLIYFQGNSAPDKSGLPSDRFSAERTGGSVSTLTIQRTQQEDSAVYLCASTRGVLVTGELFFGEGSRLTVL.

J is TRBJ2-5 and V is TRBV3-1 (or the pseudogene TRBV3-2); D not certain. Germline V gene lookup returns CDR1 LGHDT and CDR2 YNNKEL (reference sequence). The CDR3 length is 16 residues. V was shortened by 4 bases and J by 1 base, with 16 bases between the two germline ends. The CDR3 reads CASSPITRGFQETQYF. The DNA of the CDR3 is TGTGCCAGCAGCCCGATAACCCGAGGTTTCCAAGAGACCCAGTACTTC.

The chain joins TRBV7-2 to TRBJ2-7; D uncertain. This CDR3 spans 14 amino acids. CDR1 SGHTA and CDR2 FQGNSA come from the germline V gene. Trimming removed 5 bases at V and 6 bases at J, with 17 bases between. CDR3 DNA sequence: TGTGCCAGCAGCACTCGGAACAGAGAGAGCGAGCAGTACTTC. Protein: CASSTRNRESEQYF.

This chain links TRBV30 with TRBJ1-2; 9 bases map to TRBD1. The CDR3 loop spans 15 amino acids. V was pared by 2 bases and J by 3 bases, with 7 bases of the junction left unmatched. The germline gives CDR1 GTSNPN, CDR2 SVGIG (reference sequence). The CDR3 DNA is TGTGCCTGGAGTTACCTAGACAGGGGGGACTATGGCTACACCTTC. Translating gives CAWSYLDRGDYGYTF.

The gene calls are TRBV4-2 and TRBJ2-5; TRBD1 is a possible D gene (6 bases). Germline V gene sequence: CDR1 LGHNA, CDR2 YNFKEQ. V was clipped by 4 bases and J by 1 base, with 13 bases between them. CDR3 length equals 15 residues. In DNA, the CDR3 is TGTGCCAGCAGCCCCTCGACAGGCCGCCAAGAGACCCAGTACTTC. Encoded protein: CASSPSTGRQETQYF.

This clone was counted a few times. The rearrangement links TRBV2 to TRBJ1-4; 7 nucleotides match TRBD1. This CDR3 region has 14 residues. V was pared by 6 bases and J by 2 bases, with 3 bases of the junction left unmatched. CDR1 and CDR2 from the germline V gene are SNHLY and FYNNEI. CDR3: CASRQGTTNEKLFF. As DNA, the CDR3 is TGTGCCAGCAGACAGGGGACGACTAATGAAAAACTGTTTTTT.

J is TRBJ1-2 and V is TRBV12-3 or TRBV12-4, with D uncertain. Between the trimmed V and J ends, which lost 6 bases and 8 bases, there was a span of 16 bases. CDR3 size: 13 residues. CDR3 protein: CASSRPGPLGYTF. CDR3 DNA: TGTGCCAGCAGCCGGCCAGGCCCCTTGGGCTACACCTTC.

This chain links TRBV5-1 with TRBJ1-3, with D tentatively TRBD1 (5 bases). CDR3 length: 13 residues. In germline, CDR1 is SGHRS, CDR2 YFSETQ. Between the trimmed V and J ends, which lost 6 bases and 1 base, there was a span of 8 bases. The CDR3 here is CASNSGSGNTIYF. The CDR3 DNA reads TGCGCCAGCAACTCAGGGTCTGGAAACACCATATATTTT.

The chain recombines TRBV25-1 with TRBJ2-7, with 7 bases fitting TRBD1. J gave up 5 bases and V 5 bases, and 12 bases lay outside the gene matches. Germline assignment: CDR1 MGHDK and CDR2 SYGVNS. The CDR3 is made up of 15 amino acids. CDR3 sequence: CASSTRAGGLHEQYF. As DNA, the CDR3 is TGTGCCAGCAGTACCCGGGCAGGGGGTTTACACGAGCAGTACTTC.

This chain links TRBV9 with TRBJ1-2, with 7 bases that match TRBD1. Germline values: CDR1 SGDLS, CDR2 YYNGEE. V was clipped by 3 bases and J by 3 bases; unmatched bases: 2. The length of the CDR3 is 13 residues. The chain's CDR3 is CASSEGTDYGYTF. CDR3 sequence (DNA): TGTGCCAGCAGCGAGGGGACAGACTATGGCTACACCTTC. The variable domain in full, with the rest retrieved from reference TRBV9 and TRBJ1-2, is DSGVTQTPKHLITATGQRVTLRCSPRSGDLSVYWYQQSLDQGLQFLIQYYNGEERAKGNILERFSAQQFPDLHSELNLSSLELGDSALYFCASSEGTDYGYTFGSGTRLTVV.